The 14 T cell receptor beta chains in this list originate from one sample, sequenced in a study of cytomegalovirus exposure and HLA in healthy donors. Amplification used 60 Vbeta primers and 13 Jbeta primers. The table came from immunoSEQ multiplex PCR; TCRdb's copy has only in-frame clones and leaves some out. The sample table sets out about 160,000 clones. Sequencing was done on a sample of PBMCs. The receptor set was obtained from a woman aged 55-70 years in good health and CMV-seronegative.

J is TRBJ2-7 and V is TRBV9, with TRBD2 as a possible D gene (6 bases). Between the trimmed V and J ends, which lost 0 bases and 7 bases, there was a span of 17 bases. From germline, CDR1 is SGDLS and CDR2 YYNGEE. CDR3 length: 15 residues. This chain's CDR3 is CASSVDPGDFGEQYF. As DNA, the CDR3 is TGTGCCAGCAGCGTAGATCCCGGGGACTTTGGGGAGCAGTACTTC.

In DNA form, the CDR3 reads TGTGCCAGCAGCTTAGGTGGCAGGGCCCTCTATGGCTACACCTTC. It specifies CASSLGGRALYGYTF. The chain links TRBV5-4 to TRBJ1-2; TRBD1 is a possible D gene (5 bases). The CDR3 sequence is 15 residues long. Germline V gene sequence: CDR1 SGHNT, CDR2 YYREEE (reference sequence). Trimming shortened V by 2 bases and J by 4 bases, and 15 bases separated the two germline ends.

The V and J genes are TRBV9 and TRBJ2-7; D not resolved. The germline V gene has CDR1 SGDLS and CDR2 YYNGEE. CDR3 length equals 12 residues. Trimming removed 3 bases from V and 2 bases from J, with 6 bases in between. The CDR3 bases are TGTGCCAGCAGCGGAGACACCTACGAGCAGTACTTC. Translation gives CASSGDTYEQYF.

The chain uses TRBV4-1 and TRBJ2-7; no firm D call. Germline assignment: CDR1 MGHRA and CDR2 YSYEKL. The CDR3 is 15 residues long. V was trimmed by 1 base and J by 3 bases, leaving 13 bases between them. The CDR3 here is CASSQGVAQLYEQYF. The CDR3 nucleotides read TGCGCCAGCAGCCAAGGTGTCGCTCAACTCTACGAGCAGTACTTC.

This sequence joins TRBV15 and TRBJ2-1; 7 bases align to TRBD2. The CDR3 is 17 residues long. CDR1 and CDR2 from the germline V gene are LNHNV and YYDKDF (reference sequence). Trimming cost V 1 base and J 4 bases; bases outside gene matches: 10. CDR3 nucleotides: TGTGCCACCAGCAGAGTTGGGGGAGGGGCCTCTTACAATGAGCAGTTCTTC. This translates into CATSRVGGGASYNEQFF.

The J gene is TRBJ1-2, the V gene TRBV5-6, with D unresolved. This CDR3 comprises 13 residues. The germline gives CDR1 SGHDT, CDR2 YYEEEE. The V gene lost 1 base and the J gene lost 4 bases, with 8 bases spanning the gap. CDR3 coding DNA: TGTGCCAGCAGCTTGAACAGAGCCTATGGCTACACCTTC. Its translation: CASSLNRAYGYTF.

The chain has TRBV5-1 and TRBJ1-5; tentative D call: TRBD1 (5 bases). The CDR3 has 17 amino acids. CDR1 is SGHRS, CDR2 YFSETQ, per germline. Trimming stripped 3 bases from V and 0 bases from J, with 16 bases between. The CDR3 region is CASSSTQQDNSNQPQHF. CDR3 DNA: TGCGCCAGCAGCTCCACCCAACAGGATAATAGCAATCAGCCCCAGCATTTT.

The chain carries TRBV12-5 and TRBJ1-1; D might be TRBD1 (6 bases). The CDR3 consists of 13 residues. Germline values: CDR1 LGHNT, CDR2 FRNRAP. With 3 bases removed from V and 5 bases from J, the gap between germline ends came to 10 bases. This CDR3 is CASGLQGRTEAFF. The DNA of the CDR3 is TGTGCTAGTGGTTTACAGGGTCGGACTGAAGCTTTCTTT.

The chain joins TRBV19 to TRBJ1-5, with 10 bases identical to TRBD1. Trimming at V came to 7 bases and at J to 5 bases, leaving 2 bases not matched to a gene. This CDR3 is built from 13 residues. CDR1 LNHDA and CDR2 SQIVND come from the germline V gene (reference sequence). This chain's CDR3 is CASMGQGYQPQHF. The CDR3 coding sequence is TGTGCCAGTATGGGACAGGGGTATCAGCCCCAGCATTTT.

V and J are TRBV11-2 and TRBJ2-1, with D perhaps matching TRBD2 (5 bases). V was clipped by 3 bases and J by 0 bases, with 9 bases between them. This CDR3 has 15 amino acids. The germline CDR1 and CDR2 sequences are SGHAT and FQNNGV. Written as DNA, the CDR3 is TGTGCCAGCAGCTTTGGTGGGAGCTCCTACAATGAGCAGTTCTTC. This codes for CASSFGGSSYNEQFF.

The chain joins TRBV5-1 to TRBJ2-1; 9 bases are a match to TRBD2. With 2 bases clipped from V and 4 bases from J, the junction kept 4 bases outside the gene matches. The germline V gene has CDR1 SGHRS and CDR2 YFSETQ. The CDR3 covers 15 residues. CDR3: CASSLGTSRYNEQFF. The CDR3 bases are TGCGCCAGCAGCTTAGGGACTAGCAGATACAATGAGCAGTTCTTC.

The rearrangement joins TRBV7-9 to TRBJ2-1; 8 bases map to TRBD2. V trimming: 5 bases; J trimming: 4 bases; junction bases outside the gene matches: 4. The CDR3 length is 14 residues. CDR1 and CDR2 from the germline V gene are SEHNR and FQNEAQ (reference sequence). The CDR3 DNA reads as TGTGCCAGCAGCATACTAGCGGATTACAATGAGCAGTTCTTC. As protein: CASSILADYNEQFF.

The chain recombines TRBV12-5 with TRBJ1-1; perhaps TRBD1 as D (5 bases). The CDR3 contains 14 residues. The germline gives CDR1 LGHNT, CDR2 FRNRAP. V was clipped by 2 bases and J by 1 base, with 8 bases between them. The CDR3 DNA reads as TGTGCTAGTGGTTTGTCCGACAGGAACACTGAAGCTTTCTTT. This translates into CASGLSDRNTEAFF.

The V gene is TRBV5-3, the J gene TRBJ2-7; TRBD2 matches 7 bases. TRBV5-3 is recorded as an ORF, its role being uncertain. The ends lost 2 bases at V and 4 bases at J; junction bases unmatched: 6. The CDR3 is 14 residues long. The CDR3 here is CARSFPGLNYEQYF. CDR3 coding DNA: TGTGCCAGAAGCTTCCCGGGACTAAATTACGAGCAGTACTTC.